The next 27 T cell receptor beta chains were all read from a single sample in a study of T cells in women clearing cervical HPV infection. Assay: immunoSEQ multiplex PCR; the TCRdb copy retains only in-frame clones and omits some. The sample holds 11,000 to 15,000 clones. Specimen: blood buffy coat. Receptors originate from a woman aged 18 to 69 with a cervical HPV16 infection that either progressed to CIN3+ or cleared (not recorded which).

Comment on this clone: The junction does not match germline at one end; this may be a read error. The read gets to within 3 residues of the CDR3 end, and the germline J gene fills in the rest. The chain has TRBV7-9 and TRBJ1-2, with D perhaps TRBD1 (6 bases). CDR1 and CDR2 (germline): SEHNR, FQNEAQ (reference sequence). The CDR3 extends over 15 amino acids. This CDR3 is CVSSQWQGLGNIYTF. The sequenced part of the CDR3 DNA is TGTGTCAGCAGCCAATGGCAGGGGCTGGGAAACATC. Full variable domain (remainder filled in from reference TRBV7-9 and TRBJ1-2): DTGVSQNPRHKITKRGQNVTFRCDPISEHNRLYWYRQTLGQGPEFLTYFQNEAQLEKSRLLSDRFSAERPKGSFSTLEIQRTEQGDSAMYLCVSSQWQGLGNIYTFGSGTRLTVV.

Comment on this clone: The CDR3 is cut off 3 residues early in the read; its end comes from the germline J gene. J is TRBJ2-7 and V is TRBV5-1, with a tentative D call TRBD2 (7 bases). In germline, CDR1 is SGHRS, CDR2 YFSETQ. This CDR3 comprises 15 residues. The V end lost 0 bases, the J end lost 2 bases, and 12 bases lay between the germline ends. The sequenced part of the CDR3 DNA is TGCGCCAGCAGCTTGGCCGGCGGGGGCCCCTACGAG. Protein product: CASSLAGGGPYE. The entire CDR3 protein is CASSLAGGGPYEQYF.

As regards this clone: From the germline J gene comes the end of the CDR3, since the read stops 3 residues before it. The chain uses TRBV13 and TRBJ2-1; no clear D. This CDR3 spans 12 amino acids. V was pared by 4 bases and J by 7 bases, with 8 bases between. Looked up from germline, CDR1 is PRHDT and CDR2 is FYEKMQ (reference sequence). Incomplete CDR3 DNA: TGTGCCAGCAGCTCCGGTAGTAATGAG. Protein sequence: CASSSGSNE. In full, the CDR3 reads CASSSGSNEQFF.

As to this clone: The observed sequence ends 3 residues before the CDR3 terminus, with the missing tail filled in from the germline J gene. This chain links TRBV20-1 with TRBJ2-3; possible D gene TRBD2, 5 bases. CDR1 and CDR2 (germline): DFQATT, SNEGSKA (reference sequence). Trimming removed 6 bases from V and 6 bases from J, with 19 bases in between. The CDR3 spans 14 residues. CDR3 protein: CSAFPQLEADTQYF. The CDR3 DNA, read in part, is TGCAGTGCCTTCCCTCAACTAGAAGCTGATACG.

About this clone: The read stops 3 residues short of the end of the CDR3; the missing end is completed from the germline J gene. The rearrangement uses TRBV12-3 or TRBV12-4 and TRBJ2-2; 10 nucleotides match TRBD1. The CDR3 is 15 residues long. V lost 4 bases and J lost 6; bases outside the gene matches: 5. The covered CDR3 bases are TGTGCCAGCAGTTCGGGGACAGGGGAACCCGGGGAG. Amino acids: CASSSGTGEPGE. The whole CDR3 reads CASSSGTGEPGELFF.

In regard to this clone: The CDR3 extends 3 residues past the end of the read, so its final part is completed from the germline J gene. The chain couples TRBV5-1 to TRBJ1-3; maybe TRBD1 (6 bases). CDR1 is SGHRS, CDR2 YFSETQ, per germline. V lost 0 bases to trimming and J lost 2 bases, with 12 bases between them. This CDR3 comprises 16 residues. The covered CDR3 bases are TGCGCCAGCAGCTTGGGGGGACAAAATACTGGAAACACC. Its translation is CASSLGGQNTGNT. The whole CDR3 is CASSLGGQNTGNTIYF.

In regard to this clone: The CDR3 goes on 3 residues after the read ends, and that part is filled in from the germline J gene. The gene calls are TRBV7-6 and TRBJ2-1; D call uncertain. The CDR3 contains 13 residues. The germline gives CDR1 SGHVS, CDR2 FNYEAQ. V was clipped by 6 bases and J by 5 bases, with 11 bases between them. The part of the CDR3 DNA that was read is TGTGCCAGCAGAAATGCAGGAGACAATGAG. Its protein is CASRNAGDNE. The CDR3 as a whole reads CASRNAGDNEQFF.

In the case of this clone: The CDR3 extends 3 residues past the end of the read, so its final part is completed from the germline J gene. This chain links TRBV20-1 with TRBJ2-5, with 9 nucleotides matching TRBD1. Germline CDR1 is DFQATT and CDR2 is SNEGSKA (reference sequence). This CDR3 is built from 14 residues. The trim removed 3 bases at V and 5 bases at J, leaving 7 bases unmatched. CDR3 sequence: CSASRQGDFETQYF. The DNA read from the CDR3 is TGCAGTGCTAGTAGACAGGGGGATTTCGAGACC.

A remark on this clone: With the read ending 3 residues before the CDR3 end, the germline J gene is used to fill in that end. The rearrangement links TRBV18 to TRBJ1-2; D gene ambiguous. CDR1 and CDR2 (germline): KGHSH, LQKENI. This CDR3 is built from 15 residues. CDR3 DNA (partial): TGTGCCAGCTCACCACGAGTCGGGGTTTTCTACGAC. It yields the protein CASSPRVGVFYD. The CDR3 in full is CASSPRVGVFYDYTF.

Regarding this clone: The read ends 3 residues early relative to the CDR3; the germline J gene fills the gap. This rearrangement joins TRBV6-2 or TRBV6-3 to TRBJ2-3, with 9 bases that match TRBD2. CDR1 is MNHEY, CDR2 SVGEGT, per germline. The CDR3 has 14 residues. The CDR3 loop is CASGPAGGQETQYF. The sequenced part of the CDR3 DNA is TGTGCCAGCGGACCAGCGGGGGGTCAAGAGACG.

A note on this clone: The read ends 3 residues shy of where the CDR3 ends; the end is completed using the germline J gene. The genes are TRBV7-9 and TRBJ1-2; 9 nucleotides match TRBD1. This CDR3 has 15 amino acids. The germline CDR1 and CDR2 sequences are SEHNR and FQNEAQ (reference sequence). Trimming removed 5 bases from V and 4 bases from J; junction bases left unmatched: 8. The CDR3 spells CASSPRDRVVYGYTF. CDR3 DNA (partial): TGTGCCAGCAGCCCCCGGGACAGGGTGGTCTATGGC.

As to this clone: The CDR3 is cut off 3 residues early in the read; its end comes from the germline J gene. The chain joins TRBV5-1 to TRBJ2-1; tentative D call: TRBD2 (5 bases). The CDR3 runs to 13 residues. Trimming removed 3 bases from V and 8 bases from J, with 12 bases in between. Germline-derived CDR1 and CDR2 are SGHRS and YFSETQ. The sequenced part of the CDR3 DNA is TGCGCCAGCAGCTCACTAGGGAACCATGAG. Amino acid sequence: CASSSLGNHE. In full, the CDR3 reads CASSSLGNHEQFF.

With regard to this clone: The CDR3 end lies 3 residues beyond the end of the read and is filled in from the germline J gene. V usage is TRBV2 and J usage is TRBJ1-2; 7 bases match TRBD1. The CDR3 is 14 amino acids. V shed 6 bases, J shed 4 bases, and the junction held 8 bases outside the gene matches. Germline loops: CDR1 SNHLY, CDR2 FYNNEI. Incomplete CDR3 DNA: TGTGCCAGCAGAGGAGTACAGGGGACCTATGGC. It is translated as CASRGVQGTYG. The full CDR3 protein is CASRGVQGTYGYTF. Full variable domain (remainder filled in from reference TRBV2 and TRBJ1-2): EPEVTQTPSHQVTQMGQEVILRCVPISNHLYFYWYRQILGQKVEFLVSFYNNEISEKSEIFDDQFSVERPDGSNFTLKIRSTKLEDSAMYFCASRGVQGTYGYTFGSGTRLTVV.

On this clone itself: The read stops 3 residues short of the end of the CDR3; the missing end is completed from the germline J gene. The gene calls are TRBV11-3 and TRBJ1-3; D is unclear. V shed 2 bases and J shed 0 bases, with 5 bases lying between them. Per the germline V gene, CDR1 is SGHNT and CDR2 is YENEEA. This CDR3 has 14 amino acids. The part of the CDR3 DNA that was read is TGTGCCAGCAGCTTATCCCGCTCTGGAAACACC. Its protein product is CASSLSRSGNT. The whole CDR3 sequence reads CASSLSRSGNTIYF.

Comments on this clone: The CDR3 end is not reached by the read, which stops 3 residues before it; the germline J gene fills it in. V usage is TRBV10-3 and J usage is TRBJ2-2, with TRBD2 matching over 10 bases. Germline V gene data show CDR1 as ENHRY and CDR2 as SYGVKD. The CDR3 length is 16 residues. Trimming at V came to 4 bases and at J to 5 bases, leaving 7 bases not matched to a gene. CDR3 DNA (partial): TGTGCCATCAGTGTAAGCGGGGGGGCCGAGACCGGGGAG. Its protein product is CAISVSGGAETGE. The whole CDR3 protein reads CAISVSGGAETGELFF.

In regard to this clone: An end of the junction does not agree with germline; a read error may underlie this. Other DNA sequences in this sample translate to the same CDR3. The part of the CDR3 DNA that was read is TGTGCTAGCAGCGGGGGGGACGAGACA. Amino acids: CASSGGDET. The whole CDR3 protein is CASSGGDETAFF. V and J are TRBV7-7 and TRBJ1-1; a weak D match, TRBD1 (5 bases). The read ends 3 residues shy of where the CDR3 ends; the end is completed using the germline J gene. The length of the CDR3 is 12 residues. Germline V CDR1 and CDR2: SSHAT, FNYEAQ (reference sequence).

The CDR3 DNA, read in part, is TGTGCCAGCTCACCACAGGGCGGGGGGCTAAACTACGAG. It specifies CASSPQGGGLNYE. The CDR3 as a whole reads CASSPQGGGLNYEQYF. The chain joins TRBV18 to TRBJ2-7, with 8 bases that match TRBD2. Read data end 3 residues before the CDR3 end; the end is taken from the germline J gene. This CDR3 has 16 amino acids. The V segment lost 1 base and the J segment 3 bases; nucleotides outside the gene matches: 8. From germline, CDR1 is KGHSH and CDR2 LQKENI.

Comment on this clone: Read coverage stops 3 residues before the CDR3 terminus; the germline J gene supplies the remainder. The rearrangement links TRBV7-9 to TRBJ1-2; D gene unclear. Trimming removed 5 bases from V and 2 bases from J, with 9 bases in between. The CDR3 totals 13 residues. Per the germline V gene, CDR1 is SEHNR and CDR2 is FQNEAQ (reference sequence). CDR3 DNA (partial): TGTGCCAGCAGCCCTACTAACAACTATGGC. Encoded protein: CASSPTNNYG. The full CDR3 protein reads CASSPTNNYGYTF.

Worth noting for this clone: The CDR3 end lies 3 residues beyond the end of the read and is filled in from the germline J gene. V usage is TRBV5-1 and J usage is TRBJ2-1, with 8 bases fitting TRBD1. The junction had 6 bases not matched to a gene; V was cut back by 2 bases and J by 5 bases. The germline gives CDR1 SGHRS, CDR2 YFSETQ. The CDR3 consists of 15 residues. The sequenced CDR3 bases are TGCGCCAGCAGCTTCCCCACGGGACAGGACAATGAG. It specifies CASSFPTGQDNE. The whole CDR3 sequence is CASSFPTGQDNEQFF.

Regarding this clone: Read sequence stops 3 residues before the CDR3 end, and the germline J gene provides the missing end. The rearrangement links TRBV28 to TRBJ1-4; 8 bases are a match to TRBD1. Per the germline V gene, CDR1 is MDHEN and CDR2 is SYDVKM. The V gene end was trimmed by 5 bases and the J gene end by 8 bases; junction bases not matched to a gene: 10. The CDR3 runs to 15 residues. Incomplete CDR3 DNA: TGTGCCAGCAGTCCCTACAGGGGGAAAAGAGAAAAA. It specifies CASSPYRGKREK. The complete CDR3 protein is CASSPYRGKREKLFF.

On this clone: The CDR3 end is not reached by the read, which stops 3 residues before it; the germline J gene fills it in. J is TRBJ2-2 and V is TRBV18; D not resolved. Germline V lookup: CDR1 KGHSH, CDR2 LQKENI. The V end lost 5 bases, the J end lost 5 bases, and 12 bases lay between the germline ends. The CDR3 totals 14 residues. This CDR3 reads CASSTPTETGELFF. The covered CDR3 bases are TGTGCCAGCTCAACCCCAACAGAGACCGGGGAG.

To note about this clone: The read ends 3 residues early relative to the CDR3; the germline J gene fills the gap. The chain combines TRBV5-1 with TRBJ2-3, with 9 bases lining up with TRBD2. CDR1 is SGHRS and CDR2 is YFSETQ in the germline V gene. V lost 0 bases to trimming and J lost 1 base; unmatched junction nucleotides: 6. The CDR3 runs to 17 residues. The CDR3 DNA, read in part, is TGCGCCAGCAGCTTGGCTCCTAGCGGGGTTGGCACAGATACG. The encoded protein is CASSLAPSGVGTDT. In full, the CDR3 reads CASSLAPSGVGTDTQYF. Full variable domain (missing parts from reference TRBV5-1 and TRBJ2-3): KAGVTQTPRYLIKTRGQQVTLSCSPISGHRSVSWYQQTPGQGLQFLFEYFSETQRNKGNFPGRFSGRQFSNSRSEMNVSTLELGDSALYLCASSLAPSGVGTDTQYFGPGTRLTVL.

Turning to this clone: Read sequence stops 3 residues before the CDR3 end, and the germline J gene provides the missing end. The V gene is TRBV28, the J gene TRBJ2-5; 8 bases are shared with TRBD2. CDR1 and CDR2 from the germline V gene are MDHEN and SYDVKM. V was pared by 4 bases and J by 4 bases, with 8 bases of the junction left unmatched. The CDR3 contains 15 residues. This chain's CDR3 is CASSSLAGTVETQYF. The part of the CDR3 DNA that was read is TGTGCCAGCAGTTCTCTAGCGGGCACGGTAGAGACC.

About this clone itself: The sequenced fragment ends 3 residues before the CDR3 boundary, so the rest is inferred from the germline J gene. The rearrangement links TRBV7-9 to TRBJ2-1; a possible D gene is TRBD1 (6 bases). The CDR3 is made up of 13 amino acids. CDR1 and CDR2 (germline): SEHNR, FQNEAQ (reference sequence). V was shortened by 7 bases and J by 7 bases, with 14 bases between the two germline ends. The CDR3 bases that were read are TGTGCCAGCATCCATGCAACAGGGAATGAG. It yields the protein CASIHATGNE. The full-length CDR3 reads as CASIHATGNEQFF.

In the case of this clone: The read comes to an end 3 residues before the CDR3 does, leaving the germline J gene to fill in the end. This chain connects TRBV11-2 to TRBJ2-5; D call uncertain. Germline V gene sequence: CDR1 SGHAT, CDR2 FQNNGV. The CDR3 has 12 residues. Between the trimmed V and J ends, which lost 6 bases and 4 bases, there was a span of 9 bases. The part of the CDR3 DNA that was read is TGTGCCAGCAGTCCGGGTTCAGAGACC. It translates to CASSPGSET. The full-length CDR3 reads as CASSPGSETQYF.

In regard to this clone: The read ends 3 residues early relative to the CDR3; the germline J gene fills the gap. This rearrangement joins TRBV19 to TRBJ1-5; 7 bases line up with TRBD1. CDR3 size: 15 residues. The J segment lost 6 bases and the V segment lost 5 bases, leaving 10 bases of the junction unmatched. Germline V gives CDR1 LNHDA, CDR2 SQIVND (reference sequence). The sequenced CDR3 bases are TGTGCCAGTAGTCCTCGACAGGGCTTGGGTCAGCCC. Translating it yields CASSPRQGLGQP. The entire CDR3 sequence reads CASSPRQGLGQPQHF.

With regard to this clone: The read gets to within 3 residues of the CDR3 end, and the germline J gene fills in the rest. The chain is built from TRBV20-1 and TRBJ2-6; a weak D match, TRBD1 (5 bases). CDR3 length: 16 residues. Looked up from germline, CDR1 is DFQATT and CDR2 is SNEGSKA (reference sequence). The V and J ends lost 6 bases and 0 bases respectively, with 15 bases between them. The part of the CDR3 DNA that was read is TGCAGTGCCCCGGACATTGAGAGCTCTGGGGCCAACGTC. Encoded protein: CSAPDIESSGANV. The full-length CDR3 reads as CSAPDIESSGANVLTF.